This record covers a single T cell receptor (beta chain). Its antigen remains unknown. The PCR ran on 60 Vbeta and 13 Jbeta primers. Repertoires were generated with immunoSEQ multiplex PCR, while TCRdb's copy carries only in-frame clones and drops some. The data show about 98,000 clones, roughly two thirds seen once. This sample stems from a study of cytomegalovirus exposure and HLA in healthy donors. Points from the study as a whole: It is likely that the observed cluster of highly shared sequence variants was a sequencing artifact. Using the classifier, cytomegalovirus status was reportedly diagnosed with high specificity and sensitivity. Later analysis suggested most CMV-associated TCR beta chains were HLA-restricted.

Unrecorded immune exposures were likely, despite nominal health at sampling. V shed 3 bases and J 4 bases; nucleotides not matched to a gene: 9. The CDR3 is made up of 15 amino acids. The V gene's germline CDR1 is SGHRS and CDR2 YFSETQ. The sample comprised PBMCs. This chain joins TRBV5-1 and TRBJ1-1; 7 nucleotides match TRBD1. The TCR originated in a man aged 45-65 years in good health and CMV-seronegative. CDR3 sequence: CASSSWDSQTTEAFF. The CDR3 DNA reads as TGCGCCAGCAGCTCATGGGACAGCCAAACCACTGAAGCTTTCTTT.